This TCR beta chain was sequenced in a study of blood T cell repertoires in COVID-19. As for the study in general: Samples representing acute and convalescent COVID-19 were sourced from the United States, Italy and Spain. Sources were T cells, B-cell-depleted T cells, or PBMCs; the material itself was cDNA or gDNA.

Trimming shortened V by 8 bases and J by 6 bases, and 8 bases separated the two germline ends. CDR3 length equals 11 residues. Germline-derived CDR1 and CDR2 are MNHEY and SVGAGI. Per the authors' pipeline: Using reference gene primer amplification, nucleated cell counts were estimated. TCRdb's table, derived via immunoSEQ multiplex PCR, lists solely in-frame clones and lacks some. D and trimming come from the DNA, and the V and J calls and clone size come from that table. The table shows 60,000 to 65,000 clones, with more than 65% occurring only once. The specimen was peripheral blood. J is TRBJ2-1 and V is TRBV6-5; D is perhaps TRBD2 (6 bases). This clonotype was sampled from a woman of 80 years or more with active or convalescent COVID-19. The CDR3 loop is CASSGVNEQFF. The CDR3 DNA is TGTGCCAGCTCGGGGGTCAATGAGCAGTTCTTC.